Given below is one T cell receptor beta chain in context. Germline CDR1 reads SGHTS; CDR2 reads YDEGEE. Unmatched junction bases numbered 4, after V lost 0 bases and J lost 3 bases. The CDR3 consists of 15 residues. Original processing methods: Reference gene primer amplification gave estimated nucleated cell counts. Assay: immunoSEQ multiplex PCR; the TCRdb copy retains only in-frame clones and omits some. Clone size and the V and J calls come from that table; the DNA yielded D and trimming. Seen here are 300,000 to 400,000 clones, about nine tenths observed once, and the top ten hold around 6.6%. Patients at the Seattle site were enrolled during active infection and followed longitudinally. The data stem from a study of blood T cell repertoires in COVID-19. Study-level information: The United States, Italy and Spain provided the acute and convalescent COVID-19 samples.

Sequencing was carried out using peripheral blood. This TCR was sampled from a woman in her sixties or seventies with COVID-19, enrolled during active disease. This sequence joins TRBV5-8 and TRBJ2-5, with 8 bases identical to TRBD2. The DNA of the CDR3 is TGTGCCAGCAGCTTGGGGTTAGCGGGGAAAGAGACCCAGTACTTC. This sequence encodes CASSLGLAGKETQYF.